The present T cell receptor beta chain was sequenced within a study of blood T cell repertoires in COVID-19 (TCRdb year 2020). Study-level background: Samples from collaborators originated in the United States, Italy and Spain and spanned both the acute and convalescent phases of COVID-19. The material from the prospective study consisted of cDNA or gDNA derived from T cells, B-cell-depleted T cells, or PBMCs. The dataset comprised deeply sampled blood TCRbeta repertoires from subjects exposed to, actively infected with, or recovered from COVID-19. The repertoires were released in a freely available public database meant as a resource for research on the immune response to SARS-CoV-2. Samples were obtained from the ongoing ImmuneRACE study (first 160 participants) and from over 1,000 subjects provided by 6 global collaborators. The sample metadata nearly always contained a de-identified subject ID, COVID-19 status, age in years and sex. Where available, HLA class I and class II types were taken from metadata supplied by the sample provider and were not determined by assay-based typing. What the study reported, not specific to this receptor: The amount of clinical and demographic metadata varied by source and participant and was provided uncurated.

The collaborating institutions used their own protocols to collect whole blood in K2EDTA tubes. For TCRbeta analysis, collaborators shipped samples in one of three forms: frozen whole blood, isolated PBMCs, or DNA extracted from either of those sample types. Remarks on this clone: Its antigen is currently not known. Base qualities were left out, and no much larger clone turns up one base away.

Trimming costs V 0 bases and J 6 bases, and their ends lie 18 bases apart. The CDR3 runs 16 residues from the cysteine to the phenylalanine. Only the CDR3 region is kept as DNA, spanning 48 bases read in frame from base 1. From the germline V gene, CDR1 is MNHEY and CDR2 is SVGAGI. TCRbeta CDR3 regions were amplified from genomic DNA by means of the immunoSEQ Assay, a bias-controlled multiplex PCR. The paper's data handling went like this. The number of nucleated cells in each sample was estimated from the amplification of reference gene primers within the assay. To quantify the absolute abundance of each unique TCRbeta CDR3 rearrangement, sequence reads were collapsed and filtered. For each sample, productive Simpson clonality was calculated as the square root of Simpson's diversity index over productive rearrangements. The source is immuneACCESS, and TCRdb retained only in-frame sequences with V and J called. Part of the clones is not carried over; for the studies checked, unresolved V genes explain less than half of this, and the remainder is unexplained. D and trimming come from the DNA, and the V and J calls and clone size come from that table. Present in this sample are about 440,000 clones, 85% to 90% of which were seen just once. The ten largest clones represent around 4.5% of the sample.

This sequence originates from a woman in her 30s with acute or convalescent COVID-19. The chain joins TRBV6-5 to TRBJ2-7; a tentative D call is TRBD1 (6 bases match). Input material: peripheral blood. The CDR3 region reads CASSYSTDQGMGEQYF. The DNA reads as follows: TGTGCCAGCAGTTACTCGACAGACCAGGGGATGGGCGAGCAGTACTTC.